A selection of T cell receptor beta chains follows, all from one sample in a study of cytomegalovirus exposure and HLA in healthy donors. Some clones are missing from TCRdb's copy, which holds only in-frame ones; the method was immunoSEQ multiplex PCR. Of under 150,000 clones listed, about two thirds were seen once; the top ten hold less than 4.5%. The specimen was PBMCs. Receptors were obtained from a man aged 50 or older in good health and CMV-seropositive. Each CDR3 is given with its conserved first and last residue. The order of the fields is V gene, clone size, CDR3 protein. Rows may omit the clone size; those that give it use once, few, many or a size class.

V gene: TRBV10-1; clone size: NA; CDR3 protein: CASSDSGGLGETQYF
V gene: TRBV5-6; clone size: NA; CDR3 protein: CASRDRRTGNYGYTF
V gene: TRBV5-1; clone size: NA; CDR3 protein: CASSLGLGEGETQYF
V gene: TRBV7-9; clone size: NA; CDR3 protein: CSSSRQARGREKLFF
V gene: TRBV5-1; clone size: NA; CDR3 protein: CASSLGVVGTGDEQYF
V gene: TRBV18; clone size: few; CDR3 protein: CASSPGRGTAKATEAFF
V gene: TRBV7-9; clone size: NA; CDR3 protein: CASSPGATNEKLFF
V gene: TRBV4-1; clone size: NA; CDR3 protein: CASSQDPGRQGRRGNGYTF
V gene: TRBV4-1; clone size: once; CDR3 protein: CASSQARLAGFTDTQYF
V gene: TRBV11-2; clone size: NA; CDR3 protein: CASSLPGTGNEKLFF
V gene: TRBV6-1; clone size: NA; CDR3 protein: CASRGTGVAGEKLFF
V gene: TRBV19; clone size: NA; CDR3 protein: CASSPPLDRDYGYTF
V gene: TRBV7-2; clone size: NA; CDR3 protein: CASSPGQGVEKLFF
V gene: TRBV18; clone size: NA; CDR3 protein: CASSLVSQDNYGYTF
V gene: TRBV4-1; clone size: NA; CDR3 protein: CASSPVVLSPGQPQHF
V gene: TRBV9; clone size: NA; CDR3 protein: CASSVGAGGGPYEQYF
V gene: TRBV10-3; clone size: NA; CDR3 protein: CAISGQGTDTQYF
V gene: TRBV4-2; clone size: NA; CDR3 protein: CASSQDLSRLAVTGELFF
V gene: TRBV5-1; clone size: many; CDR3 protein: CASRTGSNTEAFF
V gene: TRBV2; clone size: NA; CDR3 protein: CASRSQGSYNEQFF
V gene: TRBV19; clone size: NA; CDR3 protein: CASSIQGAVSYEQYF
V gene: TRBV10-3; clone size: once; CDR3 protein: CAIRAAGTGPNEKLFF
V gene: TRBV5-6; clone size: NA; CDR3 protein: CASSFGLAGVLEQFF
V gene: TRBV11-3; clone size: NA; CDR3 protein: CASSLDLSVSYEQYF
V gene: TRBV29-1; clone size: NA; CDR3 protein: CSVEEGANEQFF
V gene: TRBV5-1; clone size: NA; CDR3 protein: CASSLARGGQGEQFF
V gene: TRBV28; clone size: NA; CDR3 protein: CASSLGTPGYEKLFF
V gene: TRBV5-6; clone size: once; CDR3 protein: CASSHGTVAGNTIYF
V gene: TRBV7-6; clone size: NA; CDR3 protein: CASSSSGVGTDTQYF
V gene: TRBV14; clone size: once; CDR3 protein: CASSRPGPEGTDTQYF
V gene: TRBV5-6; clone size: NA; CDR3 protein: CASSLSPGLAGLNEQFF
V gene: TRBV5-4; clone size: NA; CDR3 protein: CASSLKHQETQYF
V gene: TRBV5-1; clone size: NA; CDR3 protein: CASSLGDRDNEKLFF
V gene: TRBV10-3; clone size: NA; CDR3 protein: CATNIRVDTEAFF
V gene: TRBV28; clone size: NA; CDR3 protein: CASSPRGTGLDTQYF
V gene: TRBV29-1; clone size: NA; CDR3 protein: CRGTGLFFYEQYF
V gene: TRBV6-4; clone size: NA; CDR3 protein: CASSWTSGSGNEQFF
V gene: TRBV19; clone size: NA; CDR3 protein: CASSIVGQGFNLKLAKNIQYF
V gene: TRBV29-1; clone size: NA; CDR3 protein: CSVGVVGVGTEAFF
V gene: TRBV5-1; clone size: NA; CDR3 protein: CASSPGQSNQPQHF
V gene: TRBV4-2; clone size: NA; CDR3 protein: CASSQARPGQTGADTQYF
V gene: TRBV11-2; clone size: NA; CDR3 protein: CASSFRTGYGDEQYF
V gene: TRBV5-1; clone size: NA; CDR3 protein: CASSLDTEGLDANEQFF
V gene: TRBV18; clone size: NA; CDR3 protein: CASSPTTDTQYF
V gene: TRBV29-1; clone size: NA; CDR3 protein: CSVEGRDTQYF
V gene: TRBV19; clone size: NA; CDR3 protein: CASNSRGIDYGYTF
V gene: TRBV5-6; clone size: NA; CDR3 protein: CASSLGGLADF
V gene: TRBV6-1; clone size: few; CDR3 protein: CASSYRQGHPTDTF
V gene: TRBV15; clone size: NA; CDR3 protein: CATSSNIAGDSSSYGYTF